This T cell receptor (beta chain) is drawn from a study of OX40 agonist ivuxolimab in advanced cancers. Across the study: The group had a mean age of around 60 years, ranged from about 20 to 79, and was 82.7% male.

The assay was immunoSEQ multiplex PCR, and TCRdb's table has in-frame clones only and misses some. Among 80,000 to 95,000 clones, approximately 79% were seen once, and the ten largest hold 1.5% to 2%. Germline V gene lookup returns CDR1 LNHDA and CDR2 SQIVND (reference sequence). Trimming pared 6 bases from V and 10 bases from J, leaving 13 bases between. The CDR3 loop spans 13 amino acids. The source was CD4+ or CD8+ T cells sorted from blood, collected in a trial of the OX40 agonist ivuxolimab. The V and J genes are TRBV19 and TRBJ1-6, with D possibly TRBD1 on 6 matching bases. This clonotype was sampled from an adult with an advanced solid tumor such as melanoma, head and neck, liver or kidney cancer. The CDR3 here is CASRVGARSPLHF. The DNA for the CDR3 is TGTGCCAGTAGGGTGGGGGCTAGATCACCCCTCCACTTT.